This T cell receptor beta chain was obtained from a study of regulatory T cells in long-lasting Graves disease. Construction of TCR beta libraries relied on iRepertoire HTBI primers and on Arm-PCR targeting CDR3 regions. TCRdb used MiXCR to reprocess the multiplex PCR reads, holding one entry per CDR3 protein. The sample lists around 500,000 distinct CDR3 sequences, approximately 13% occurring once. Notes on the study in general: Small sample size may have lowered accuracy. Among the persistent patients, 2,741 public clonotypes were shared, more than the 850 to 1,000 shared among new patients.

The CDR3 consists of 13 residues. Between the trimmed V and J ends, which lost 4 bases and 4 bases, there was a span of 11 bases. In germline, CDR1 is SGHNT, CDR2 YYREEE (reference sequence). Sample time point: newly diagnosed GD, antithyroid drugs for less than 3 months. PBMC-derived RNA was used for the TCR library. The sample holds a few counts of this clonotype. What it recognizes is unknown. The sample was also reused in another study, on T cells in Graves' hyperthyroidism and ophthalmopathy.

The sample consisted of peripheral blood mononuclear cells (PBMCs), taken at new diagnosis, from a patient treated with antithyroid drugs. V is TRBV5-4 and J is TRBJ1-2; the D is unclear. The receptor's source is a man aged 25-45 years with Graves disease. The DNA for the CDR3 is TGTGCCAGCAGCATAGACGGAAGCTATGGCTACACCTTC. It yields the protein CASSIDGSYGYTF.